Here is one T cell receptor (beta chain) with its context. Its matching antigen is unknown. V dropped 0 bases and J dropped 1 base, with 7 bases sitting between them. This CDR3 region has 15 residues. In germline, CDR1 is LNHNV, CDR2 YYDKDF (reference sequence). The sample is drawn from a study of lymphopenia after photon versus proton radiotherapy. Points from the study as a whole: Authors raise, but do not show, better survival with proton therapy. Larger post-nadir TCR diversity loss correlated inversely with survival in deceased patients. After the lymphocyte nadir, photon-treated repertoires showed oligoclonal expansion, especially of CD8+ Temra cells.

This table comes from immunoSEQ multiplex PCR, and its TCRdb copy is limited to in-frame clones, with some not included. The sample has tens of thousands of clones, around 87% seen once. This specimen was peripheral blood, taken from a patient treated with proton-based radiotherapy. This receptor was obtained from a man older than 75 with esophageal cancer. The chain joins TRBV15 to TRBJ1-5, with D unresolved. In nucleotides, the CDR3 is TGTGCCACCAGCAGAGATCCAGGAAGCAATCAGCCCCAGCATTTT. This codes for CATSRDPGSNQPQHF.